This T cell receptor beta chain originates from a study of regulatory T cells in long-lasting Graves disease. Study details: Graves' patients who were just diagnosed had used antithyroid drugs for under 3 months.

Broader study findings: Persistent patients had more shared public clonotypes (around 2,700) than new patients (roughly 900). Persistent disease preferred TRBV28, TRBJ1-2 and TRBJ2-5; new disease, TRBV20-1 and TRBJ2-1.

Assembly of TCR beta libraries relied on iRepertoire HTBI primers together with Arm-PCR of CDR3 regions. Per the original data handling: Samples jointly harbored fewer than 70 TRBV and over 11 TRBJ segments. Via MiXCR, TCRdb re-called the multiplex PCR reads, giving one row per CDR3 protein. These V and J calls are TCRdb output, not the study's own analysis. The repertoire holds about 440,000 distinct CDR3 sequences, with around 17% as singletons. This sample's time point: newly diagnosed GD, antithyroid drugs for less than 3 months. PBMC RNA served as the TCR library source. This clonotype was observed once. Its matching antigen is unknown. The CDR3 runs 16 residues. Germline-derived CDR1 and CDR2 are SQVTM and ANQGSEA. These data are also associated with another study on T cells in Graves' hyperthyroidism and ophthalmopathy.

The sequence derives from a woman aged 25 to 39 with Graves disease. The chain recombines TRBV29-1 with TRBJ2-1; 9 bases agree with TRBD2. The material sequenced was peripheral blood mononuclear cells (PBMCs), taken at new diagnosis, from a patient treated with antithyroid drugs. CDR3 nucleotides: TGCAGTGCCAGGTGGGGTGAGCGGGAGGTCTACAATGAGCAGTTCTTC. Translation gives CSARWGEREVYNEQFF.